Sequencing of this T cell receptor beta chain was carried out in a study of vaccination and CD4 T cells after COVID-19. About this clonotype itself: The antigen is not known.

Treatment denoted: approximately 9-day PBMC culture with coronavirus spike peptide pools or control peptides (ViraFEST assay). Gathering of the CD4+ T cells, from the unexposed donor, took place before the COVID-19 pandemic (2011-2018). ViraFEST expanded antigen-specific T cells with peptide pools, then sequenced TCRs. An Oncomine TCR Beta short-read assay was used to sequence the DNA from cultured CD4+ T cells. Someone extracted genomic DNA from cultured CD4+ T cells. A single record per CDR3 protein comes from TCRdb applying MiXCR to the PCR reads. The repertoire consists of roughly 7,800 distinct CDR3 sequences, with approximately 30% occurring once and the leading ten covering roughly 13%. Trimming took 0 bases from V and 5 from J, leaving 9 bases between them. CDR3 length: 14 residues. Germline CDR1 is LGHNA and CDR2 is YNFKEQ. The study's findings and limits: Convalescent patients' clones that were vaccine-specific were spike mono-reactive in 304 of 307 cases.

The sequenced sample was CD4+ T cells from blood, cultured in vitro. This clonotype originated in a human donor in good health. V gene TRBV4-2 combines with J gene TRBJ2-3; D is uncertain. For the CDR3, the DNA is TGTGCCAGCAGCCAAGAATCACTCCGAGATACGCAGTATTTT. Translated: CASSQESLRDTQYF.